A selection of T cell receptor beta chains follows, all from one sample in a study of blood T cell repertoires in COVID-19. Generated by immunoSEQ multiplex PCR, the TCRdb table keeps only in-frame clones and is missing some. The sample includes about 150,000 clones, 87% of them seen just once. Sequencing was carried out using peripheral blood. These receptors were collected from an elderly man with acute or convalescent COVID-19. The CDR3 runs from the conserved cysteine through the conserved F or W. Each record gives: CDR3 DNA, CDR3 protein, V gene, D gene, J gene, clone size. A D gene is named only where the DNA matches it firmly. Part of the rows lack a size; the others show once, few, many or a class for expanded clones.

cdr3_nt: TGCAGCGCCTTAGGCAGGGTGAACACTGAAGCTTTCTTT
cdr3_aa: CSALGRVNTEAFF
v_call: TRBV29-1
d_call: NA
j_call: TRBJ1-1
clone_size: NA

cdr3_nt: TGTGCCAGCAGCTTTGGGCCGAACTTCGGCAATGAGCAGTTCTTC
cdr3_aa: CASSFGPNFGNEQFF
v_call: TRBV7-3
d_call: NA
j_call: TRBJ2-1
clone_size: once

cdr3_nt: TGTGCCAGCAGCCATAATGGGCTTGGATCCCAAGAGACCCAGTACTTC
cdr3_aa: CASSHNGLGSQETQYF
v_call: TRBV7-2
d_call: NA
j_call: TRBJ2-5
clone_size: few

cdr3_nt: TGTGCCTGGAGATTAGATAGAGGGTTCAATGAGCAGTTCTTC
cdr3_aa: CAWRLDRGFNEQFF
v_call: TRBV30
d_call: NA
j_call: TRBJ2-1
clone_size: NA

cdr3_nt: TGCAGCGGATTGACAGGGGGCAATGAGCAGTTCTTC
cdr3_aa: CSGLTGGNEQFF
v_call: TRBV29-1
d_call: TRBD1
j_call: TRBJ2-1
clone_size: NA

cdr3_nt: TGTGCCAGCAGCTTAGCGGGAGGGACCGGGGAGCTGTTTTTT
cdr3_aa: CASSLAGGTGELFF
v_call: TRBV5-4
d_call: TRBD2
j_call: TRBJ2-2
clone_size: NA

cdr3_nt: TGTGCCAGCAGTGAAACAGGGGCAAGGTACTTC
cdr3_aa: CASSETGARYF
v_call: TRBV2
d_call: TRBD1
j_call: TRBJ2-7
clone_size: NA

cdr3_nt: TGTGCCAGTAGTACTGAGCCCGGGCACCCGCGGGGCAATCAGCCCCAGCATTTT
cdr3_aa: CASSTEPGHPRGNQPQHF
v_call: TRBV19
d_call: NA
j_call: TRBJ1-5
clone_size: NA

cdr3_nt: TGTGCCAGCAGTCCGTCCCGGGACAGGGGATCGGCAGAGCAGTACTTC
cdr3_aa: CASSPSRDRGSAEQYF
v_call: TRBV28
d_call: TRBD1
j_call: TRBJ2-7
clone_size: NA

cdr3_nt: TGTGCCAGCAGCGTAGCGGGGACAGGGGGCCAAGGAAACACCATATATTTT
cdr3_aa: CASSVAGTGGQGNTIYF
v_call: TRBV9
d_call: TRBD1
j_call: TRBJ1-3
clone_size: NA

cdr3_nt: TGTGCCAGCAGCAAGGGAGGGGGGGAGCCCACAGATACGCAGTATTTT
cdr3_aa: CASSKGGGEPTDTQYF
v_call: TRBV21-1
d_call: NA
j_call: TRBJ2-3
clone_size: NA

cdr3_nt: TGTGCCAGCACAAACCACAGGGTTGGGATGGTAGCTTTCTTT
cdr3_aa: CASTNHRVGMVAFF
v_call: TRBV28
d_call: NA
j_call: TRBJ1-1
clone_size: NA

cdr3_nt: TGTGCCAGCAGCATAACCGGGACAGGGGGCCATTTGTTTTTT
cdr3_aa: CASSITGTGGHLFF
v_call: TRBV9
d_call: TRBD1
j_call: TRBJ1-4
clone_size: NA

cdr3_nt: TGTGCCAGCAGTGAAGCGCCTATTCAGCCCCAGCATTTT
cdr3_aa: CASSEAPIQPQHF
v_call: TRBV6-1
d_call: NA
j_call: TRBJ1-5
clone_size: NA

cdr3_nt: TGTGCCAGCAGCGTAGAGTCGGGAGTGGTCTCCGAGCAGTACTTC
cdr3_aa: CASSVESGVVSEQYF
v_call: TRBV9
d_call: NA
j_call: TRBJ2-7
clone_size: NA

cdr3_nt: TGTGCCTGGAGTGTGGCGGAGGGGACCCAGTACTTC
cdr3_aa: CAWSVAEGTQYF
v_call: TRBV30
d_call: NA
j_call: TRBJ2-5
clone_size: NA

cdr3_nt: TGTGCCAGCAGCTCCTCCGGACAGGGAAGTTCACCCCTCCACTTT
cdr3_aa: CASSSSGQGSSPLHF
v_call: TRBV11-2
d_call: TRBD1
j_call: TRBJ1-6
clone_size: NA

cdr3_nt: TGTGCCAGCAGCGTCACGGGACAATACTACAATGAGCAGTTCTTC
cdr3_aa: CASSVTGQYYNEQFF
v_call: TRBV9
d_call: NA
j_call: TRBJ2-1
clone_size: NA

cdr3_nt: TGTGCCAGCAGCCCGCGGGGGGAGCTGTTTTTT
cdr3_aa: CASSPRGELFF
v_call: TRBV7-9
d_call: NA
j_call: TRBJ2-2
clone_size: NA

cdr3_nt: TGTGCCAGTAGTATCTTTTCAAGGGTCAGCGGGAACACTGAAGCTTTCTTT
cdr3_aa: CASSIFSRVSGNTEAFF
v_call: TRBV19
d_call: NA
j_call: TRBJ1-1
clone_size: NA

cdr3_nt: TGTGCCACCAGCCGAAGGACTAGCGGGAGGGCCCCCTACAATGAGCAGTTCTTC
cdr3_aa: CATSRRTSGRAPYNEQFF
v_call: TRBV15
d_call: TRBD2
j_call: TRBJ2-1
clone_size: NA

cdr3_nt: TGTGCCAGCAGAACAATACAGGAGTCTGAAGCTTTCTTT
cdr3_aa: CASRTIQESEAFF
v_call: TRBV27
d_call: NA
j_call: TRBJ1-1
clone_size: NA

cdr3_nt: TGTGCCAGCAGCCATATCGACGCGGACAATGAGCAGTTCTTC
cdr3_aa: CASSHIDADNEQFF
v_call: TRBV3-1/TRBV3-2
d_call: NA
j_call: TRBJ2-1
clone_size: NA

cdr3_nt: TGTGCCAGCAGTCCGGGACAGAAGAATGAAAAACTGTTTTTT
cdr3_aa: CASSPGQKNEKLFF
v_call: TRBV2
d_call: TRBD1
j_call: TRBJ1-4
clone_size: once

cdr3_nt: TGTGCCAGCACCCAGGAAGGAAACACCATATATTTT
cdr3_aa: CASTQEGNTIYF
v_call: TRBV6-5
d_call: NA
j_call: TRBJ1-3
clone_size: NA

cdr3_nt: TGCGCCAGCAGCCCGGGACTAGCGGGAGGGCAAGAGACCCAGTACTTC
cdr3_aa: CASSPGLAGGQETQYF
v_call: TRBV5-1
d_call: TRBD2
j_call: TRBJ2-5
clone_size: NA

cdr3_nt: TGTGCCAGCAGCCCCGACAGGGTTCAGGGGACCCAGTACTTC
cdr3_aa: CASSPDRVQGTQYF
v_call: TRBV7-9
d_call: TRBD1
j_call: TRBJ2-5
clone_size: NA

cdr3_nt: TGCGCCAGCAGCGGGGGGACGGACGGCAACGAGCAGTACTTC
cdr3_aa: CASSGGTDGNEQYF
v_call: TRBV5-1
d_call: NA
j_call: TRBJ2-7
clone_size: NA

cdr3_nt: TGCGGACAGGTTAGGGGTTTGTACGATGAGCAGTTCTTC
cdr3_aa: CGQVRGLYDEQFF
v_call: TRBV28
d_call: TRBD1
j_call: TRBJ2-1
clone_size: NA

cdr3_nt: TGTGCCAGCTCACCAGCAGAACAAGGGGTCACCGGGGAGCTGTTTTTT
cdr3_aa: CASSPAEQGVTGELFF
v_call: TRBV18
d_call: NA
j_call: TRBJ2-2
clone_size: NA

cdr3_nt: TGTGCCAGCACGTTGGCAGGGGGACAGCAGCCCCAGCATTTT
cdr3_aa: CASTLAGGQQPQHF
v_call: TRBV28
d_call: TRBD1
j_call: TRBJ1-5
clone_size: few

cdr3_nt: TGCGCCAGCAGCTTGGATTTGGGGAGACCGAACACTGAAGCTTTCTTT
cdr3_aa: CASSLDLGRPNTEAFF
v_call: TRBV5-1
d_call: NA
j_call: TRBJ1-1
clone_size: NA

cdr3_nt: TGTGCCAGCAGCTTCACTAGCGGGGGGCAGAGCTCCTACAATGAGCAGTTCTTC
cdr3_aa: CASSFTSGGQSSYNEQFF
v_call: TRBV7-2
d_call: TRBD2
j_call: TRBJ2-1
clone_size: NA

cdr3_nt: TGTGCCAGCAGCCGTCCCGGGACAGGGTTGACTGAAGCTTTCTTT
cdr3_aa: CASSRPGTGLTEAFF
v_call: TRBV28
d_call: TRBD1
j_call: TRBJ1-1
clone_size: NA

cdr3_nt: TGTGCCAGCAGTGAACCCACATACGAGCAGTACTTC
cdr3_aa: CASSEPTYEQYF
v_call: TRBV2
d_call: NA
j_call: TRBJ2-7
clone_size: NA

cdr3_nt: TGTGCCAGCAGCTCACCGACAGGTTTGGGCGAGCAGTTCTTC
cdr3_aa: CASSSPTGLGEQFF
v_call: TRBV7-9
d_call: NA
j_call: TRBJ2-1
clone_size: NA

cdr3_nt: TGTGCCAGCAGTCCCGGGACAGGGGTGGAGTCACCCCTCCACTTT
cdr3_aa: CASSPGTGVESPLHF
v_call: TRBV27
d_call: TRBD1
j_call: TRBJ1-6
clone_size: once

cdr3_nt: TGTGCCAGTAGTGAAAGCGGGAGCACGTATTTT
cdr3_aa: CASSESGSTYF
v_call: TRBV19
d_call: TRBD2
j_call: TRBJ2-3
clone_size: NA

cdr3_nt: TGCGCCAGCAGCCAAGACCTCTCTTCCTCACCCCTCCACTTT
cdr3_aa: CASSQDLSSSPLHF
v_call: TRBV4-1
d_call: NA
j_call: TRBJ1-6
clone_size: NA

cdr3_nt: TGTGCCAGCAGTGAGCAGATTAATGAAAAACTGTTTTTT
cdr3_aa: CASSEQINEKLFF
v_call: TRBV2
d_call: NA
j_call: TRBJ1-4
clone_size: NA

cdr3_nt: TGTGCCAGCAGCCCTGTCGACATACACAATCAGCCCCAGCATTTT
cdr3_aa: CASSPVDIHNQPQHF
v_call: TRBV6-6
d_call: NA
j_call: TRBJ1-5
clone_size: few

cdr3_nt: TGTGCCAGCAGCTCGCCGGACAGGCGGAACACTGAAGCTTTCTTT
cdr3_aa: CASSSPDRRNTEAFF
v_call: TRBV13
d_call: TRBD1
j_call: TRBJ1-1
clone_size: NA

cdr3_nt: TGTGCCAGCAGGCCCGCCCCGGCTGGGGCCCCCGAGACCCAGTACTTC
cdr3_aa: CASRPAPAGAPETQYF
v_call: TRBV5-4
d_call: NA
j_call: TRBJ2-5
clone_size: NA

cdr3_nt: TGCAGCGTTGAACTAGCGGGAGGATACTACGAGCAGTACTTC
cdr3_aa: CSVELAGGYYEQYF
v_call: TRBV29-1
d_call: TRBD2
j_call: TRBJ2-7
clone_size: NA

cdr3_nt: TGTGCCAGCAGCTTAGGCTATATGAACACTGAAGCTTTCTTT
cdr3_aa: CASSLGYMNTEAFF
v_call: TRBV13
d_call: NA
j_call: TRBJ1-1
clone_size: NA

cdr3_nt: TGCGCCACCAAGGCTAGCGGGAGTTCCGGAGAGACCCAGTACTTC
cdr3_aa: CATKASGSSGETQYF
v_call: TRBV5-1
d_call: TRBD2
j_call: TRBJ2-5
clone_size: NA

cdr3_nt: TGTGCCAGCAGCCCCGGGATAGGAAGGGAGCAGTACTTC
cdr3_aa: CASSPGIGREQYF
v_call: TRBV7-2
d_call: NA
j_call: TRBJ2-7
clone_size: NA

cdr3_nt: TGTGCCAGCAGTGACACGGACAGGCAAGAGACCCAGTACTTC
cdr3_aa: CASSDTDRQETQYF
v_call: TRBV2
d_call: TRBD1
j_call: TRBJ2-5
clone_size: NA

cdr3_nt: TGTGCCAGCAGCCAAATGCCTAGCTATGTTGGCTACACCTTC
cdr3_aa: CASSQMPSYVGYTF
v_call: TRBV3-1/TRBV3-2
d_call: NA
j_call: TRBJ1-2
clone_size: NA

cdr3_nt: TGTGCCAGCTCACCGGAGGGTTTTGGTGGCTACACCTTC
cdr3_aa: CASSPEGFGGYTF
v_call: TRBV18
d_call: NA
j_call: TRBJ1-2
clone_size: few

cdr3_nt: TGTGCCAGCAGTGGGGGGGATCAGCCCCAGCATTTT
cdr3_aa: CASSGGDQPQHF
v_call: TRBV28
d_call: NA
j_call: TRBJ1-5
clone_size: NA

cdr3_nt: TGCGCCAGCAGCTTGGAAGCTAGCGGGACGAACATTCAGTACTTC
cdr3_aa: CASSLEASGTNIQYF
v_call: TRBV5-1
d_call: TRBD2
j_call: TRBJ2-4
clone_size: NA

cdr3_nt: TGCGCCAGCAGCTACGGGACAGGAAACTACGAGCAGTACTTC
cdr3_aa: CASSYGTGNYEQYF
v_call: TRBV5-1
d_call: TRBD1
j_call: TRBJ2-7
clone_size: NA

cdr3_nt: TGTGCCAGCAGCGTGGGGGGTCTAGCCTACGAGCAGTACTTC
cdr3_aa: CASSVGGLAYEQYF
v_call: TRBV9
d_call: NA
j_call: TRBJ2-7
clone_size: NA

cdr3_nt: TGTGCCAGCAGTCGAGGGGGGAACACTGAAGCTTTCTTT
cdr3_aa: CASSRGGNTEAFF
v_call: TRBV2
d_call: NA
j_call: TRBJ1-1
clone_size: NA

cdr3_nt: TGTGCCAGCAGTGACTCGGGAACTGGCACTGAAGCTTTCTTT
cdr3_aa: CASSDSGTGTEAFF
v_call: TRBV25-1
d_call: NA
j_call: TRBJ1-1
clone_size: NA

cdr3_nt: TGTGCCAGCAGCCTAGCGGGAGGAGCGGAGACCCAGTACTTC
cdr3_aa: CASSLAGGAETQYF
v_call: TRBV28
d_call: TRBD2
j_call: TRBJ2-5
clone_size: NA

cdr3_nt: TGTGCCAGCAGTGATCCGGTCATCAACGGCTACACCTTC
cdr3_aa: CASSDPVINGYTF
v_call: TRBV6-1
d_call: NA
j_call: TRBJ1-2
clone_size: NA

cdr3_nt: TGTGCCAGCAGGCTCAGGGGGGCGTACGAGCAGTACTTC
cdr3_aa: CASRLRGAYEQYF
v_call: TRBV6-5
d_call: NA
j_call: TRBJ2-7
clone_size: NA

cdr3_nt: TGTGCCAGCAGCCAAGCCAGCGGAGGCGGCAATGAGCAGTTCTTC
cdr3_aa: CASSQASGGGNEQFF
v_call: TRBV6-2/TRBV6-3
d_call: NA
j_call: TRBJ2-1
clone_size: NA